This T cell receptor beta chain was observed in a study of blood T cells in healthy people across ages. Using a J-beta primer mix together with a sample-barcoded 5' primer, a second PCR was run for roughly 6 to 11 cycles. TCRdb ran MiXCR on the 5' RACE reads and lists one entry per CDR3 protein. The sample records about 1.6 million distinct CDR3 sequences, 34% being singletons. Isolation recovered at least 7 million PBMCs from every sample. About this clonotype itself: Its antigen is as yet unknown. Compared with germline, one end of the junction differs, possibly owing to a read error.

CDR1 and CDR2 from the germline V gene are SGHRS and YFSETQ. The CDR3 spans 16 residues. The study, taken as a whole, reports: A roughly linear fall in TCR beta diversity per million T cells was seen with increasing age. Leaving the PBMCs unsorted stopped any conclusive comparison of naive versus antigen-experienced cells. Comparison with aged donors showed that long-lived donors had more naive CD4+ cells and higher diversity.

The V call is TRBV5-1, the J call TRBJ2-3; 7 positions match TRBD1. This clonotype was sampled from a woman younger than 45 in good health. Material: blood. The CDR3 loop is CASSPAPGGGTDPQYF. For the CDR3, the DNA is TGCGCCAGCAGCCCAGCACCCGGTGGTGGGACAGATCCGCAGTATTTT.